The 18 T cell receptor beta chains reported below all come from one sample, sequenced in a study of T cell repertoires in cytomegalovirus infection. Their target antigens are unknown. TCRdb reanalysed the reads using MiXCR and keeps one entry per CDR3 protein. The data contain about 160,000 distinct CDR3 sequences, less than 25% of them singletons. Specimen: CD8+ T cells from cultured PBMCs, collected from culture after CMV antigen stimulation. These TCRs come from a human donor in good health (CMV status not recorded). Some clones in this sample may be carry-over from other donors' samples.

The genes are TRBV2 and TRBJ2-7, with 7 bases matching TRBD1. This CDR3 has 12 residues. Germline loops: CDR1 SNHLY, CDR2 FYNNEI. After removal of 11 bases from V and 5 bases from J, the junction contained 9 bases not matched to a gene. The CDR3 sequence: CALGKGANEQYF. The CDR3 DNA reads TGTGCCTTGGGGAAGGGGGCCAACGAGCAGTACTTC.

The chain recombines TRBV7-9 with TRBJ1-1, with D possibly matching TRBD1 (5 bases). This CDR3 comprises 15 residues. V shed 1 base and J shed 1 base, with 10 bases lying between them. Looked up from germline, CDR1 is SEHNR and CDR2 is FQNEAQ (reference sequence). This chain's CDR3 is CASSLGEGPNTEAFF. CDR3 in DNA: TGTGCCAGCAGCTTAGGAGAGGGGCCGAACACTGAAGCTTTCTTT.

The table lists this clonotype with a few counts. The CDR3 sequence: CASSEGPGVNSPLHF. DNA of the CDR3: TGTGCCAGCAGTGAAGGGCCGGGAGTGAATTCACCCCTCCACTTT. This chain links TRBV6-1 with TRBJ1-6; no firm D call. The germline gives CDR1 MNHNS, CDR2 SASEGT. The CDR3 is made up of 15 amino acids. The V end was cut by 1 base, the J end by 7 bases, with 11 bases between.

This clonotype was counted only a few times. The chain uses TRBV6-4 and TRBJ2-7, with 7 bases matching TRBD1. With V trimmed by 2 bases and J by 4 bases, 5 bases remained unmatched. This CDR3 is 14 amino acids long. CDR1 is MRHNA and CDR2 is SNTAGT in the germline V gene. Written as DNA, the CDR3 is TGTGCCAGCAGTGACCCCGCCAGGGGGTACGAGCAGTACTTC. Translated: CASSDPARGYEQYF.

This clonotype has more than one count but fewer than ten. This chain uses TRBV9 with TRBJ2-1, with D tentatively TRBD2 (6 bases). The V gene lost 2 bases and the J gene lost 1 base, with 10 bases spanning the gap. Germline CDR1 SGDLS, CDR2 YYNGEE. This CDR3 region has 15 residues. The CDR3, as DNA: TGTGCCAGCAGCGTCGGGACTTCTTCCTACAATGAGCAGTTCTTC. Translating it yields CASSVGTSSYNEQFF.

The J gene is TRBJ1-5, the V gene TRBV4-1; D might be TRBD1 (5 bases). V was pared by 3 bases and J by 3 bases, with 12 bases between. The CDR3 runs to 15 residues. Germline assignment: CDR1 MGHRA and CDR2 YSYEKL. The CDR3 nucleotides read TGCGCCAGCAGCCATACTACGACAGACAATCAGCCCCAGCATTTT. It translates to CASSHTTTDNQPQHF.

This clonotype has just a few counts. The chain employs TRBV5-5 and TRBJ2-7; D may be TRBD1 (6 bases). Deletions cut 1 base from V and 0 bases from J, with 8 bases between. The CDR3 runs 14 residues. Germline V gene data show CDR1 as SGHKS and CDR2 as YYEKEE (reference sequence). The CDR3 sequence is CASSLRGTSYEQYF. The CDR3 DNA sequence: TGTGCCAGCAGCTTGAGGGGGACCTCCTACGAGCAGTACTTC. Full variable domain (missing parts from reference TRBV5-5 and TRBJ2-7): DAGVTQSPTHLIKTRGQQVTLRCSPISGHKSVSWYQQVLGQGPQFIFQYYEKEERGRGNFPDRFSARQFPNYSSELNVNALLLGDSALYLCASSLRGTSYEQYFGPGTRLTVT.

The table lists this clonotype with a few counts. The genes are TRBV7-9 and TRBJ2-1; 9 bases align to TRBD2. From germline, CDR1 is SEHNR and CDR2 FQNEAQ (reference sequence). The CDR3 length is 16 residues. The V segment lost 4 bases and the J segment 4 bases; nucleotides outside the gene matches: 8. CDR3 amino acids: CASSSRGGAAYNEQFF. The CDR3 DNA reads TGTGCCAGCAGCTCCCGCGGGGGGGCCGCATACAATGAGCAGTTCTTC. Full variable domain (remainder filled in from reference TRBV7-9 and TRBJ2-1): DTGVSQNPRHKITKRGQNVTFRCDPISEHNRLYWYRQTLGQGPEFLTYFQNEAQLEKSRLLSDRFSAERPKGSFSTLEIQRTEQGDSAMYLCASSSRGGAAYNEQFFGPGTRLTVL.

The V gene is TRBV7-2, the J gene TRBJ1-1; 9 bases match TRBD1. The CDR3 has 14 residues. The germline V gene encodes CDR1 SGHTA and CDR2 FQGNSA. Trimming at V came to 4 bases and at J to 6 bases, leaving 6 bases not matched to a gene. The CDR3 coding sequence is TGTGCCAGCAGCTATTGGACAGGGGCACCTGAAGCTTTCTTT. It specifies CASSYWTGAPEAFF.

The chain has TRBV28 and TRBJ1-5, with 9 bases matching TRBD1. The CDR3 extends over 16 amino acids. Trimming took 5 bases from V and 6 from J; bases not matched to a gene: 11. Germline V gene data show CDR1 as MDHEN and CDR2 as SYDVKM. The CDR3 bases are TGTGCCAGCAGTAGAGCGGGACAGGGTTTCCGTCAGCCCCAGCATTTT. Amino acids: CASSRAGQGFRQPQHF.

The chain combines TRBV10-2 with TRBJ1-2; TRBD1 aligns across 8 bases. There are 14 residues in the CDR3. From germline, CDR1 is WSHSY and CDR2 SAAADI. The V gene end was trimmed by 6 bases and the J gene end by 3 bases; junction bases not matched to a gene: 6. CDR3 sequence: CASRQTGAYYGYTF. DNA of the CDR3: TGCGCCAGCAGACAGACAGGGGCCTACTATGGCTACACCTTC.

This clonotype occurred a few times. The chain employs TRBV7-2 and TRBJ1-6, with 7 bases identical to TRBD1. Per the germline V gene, CDR1 is SGHTA and CDR2 is FQGNSA. V shed 7 bases and J 3 bases; nucleotides not matched to a gene: 9. CDR3 length equals 16 residues. DNA for the CDR3: TGTGCCAGCACAGGAAGACAGGGTGACTATAATTCACCCCTCCACTTT. It encodes CASTGRQGDYNSPLHF.

About this clonotype: One junction end disagrees with the germline gene, perhaps due to a read error. J is TRBJ2-6 and V is TRBV29-1; D may be TRBD1 (5 bases). This CDR3 contains 14 residues. The germline V gene encodes CDR1 SQVTM and CDR2 ANQGSEA. The CDR3 coding sequence is TGCAGCGTTGGATTCCTCTCTGGGGCCAACGGCCTGACTTTC. This gives the protein CSVGFLSGANGLTF. Together with reference TRBV29-1 and TRBJ2-6, the CDR3 gives the full variable domain: SAVISQKPSRDICQRGTSLTIQCQVDSQVTMMFWYRQQPGQSLTLIATANQGSEATYESGFVIDKFPISRPNLTFSTLTVSNMSPEDSSIYLCSVGFLSGANGLTFGAGSRLTVL.

This clonotype was observed at least ten times. The chain carries TRBV6-2 or TRBV6-3 and TRBJ1-5, with D perhaps TRBD1 (6 bases). V dropped 6 bases and J dropped 0 bases, with 12 bases sitting between them. The V gene's germline CDR1 is MNHEY and CDR2 SVGEGT. There are 15 residues in the CDR3. The CDR3 bases are TGTGCCAGCAGAAGACAGGTTTATAGCAATCAGCCCCAGCATTTT. Translation gives CASRRQVYSNQPQHF.

J is TRBJ1-1 and V is TRBV7-2; 7 bases are a match to TRBD1. Germline values: CDR1 SGHTA, CDR2 FQGNSA. The V segment lost 1 base and the J segment 0 bases; nucleotides outside the gene matches: 8. The CDR3 is 17 amino acids. The CDR3 spells CASSLVGQGVLNTEAFF. DNA for the CDR3: TGTGCCAGCAGCTTAGTGGGGCAGGGGGTACTGAACACTGAAGCTTTCTTT. Full variable domain (rest looked up from reference TRBV7-2 and TRBJ1-1): GAGVSQSPSNKVTEKGKDVELRCDPISGHTALYWYRQSLGQGLEFLIYFQGNSAPDKSGLPSDRFSAERTGGSVSTLTIQRTQQEDSAVYLCASSLVGQGVLNTEAFFGQGTRLTVV.

Only a few counts were recorded for this clonotype. The chain carries TRBV7-8 and TRBJ2-5; TRBD2 is a possible D gene (5 bases). This CDR3 is built from 15 residues. Between the trimmed V and J ends, which lost 4 bases and 4 bases, there was a span of 16 bases. Germline assignment: CDR1 SGHVS and CDR2 FQNEAQ. The CDR3 DNA is TGTGCCAGCAGCTCACGTCTCCCGGGGAGAGAGACCCAGTACTTC. Its translation: CASSSRLPGRETQYF.

The chain combines TRBV9 with TRBJ2-3; the D gene is possibly TRBD2 (5 bases). V shed 4 bases and J shed 2 bases, with 14 bases lying between them. CDR1 is SGDLS, CDR2 YYNGEE, per germline. The CDR3 runs 15 residues. DNA for the CDR3: TGTGCCAGCAGCCCCGGTCGGGGAACCACAGATACGCAGTATTTT. Translating gives CASSPGRGTTDTQYF.

The chain couples TRBV7-8 to TRBJ1-2; D is ambiguous. Deletions cut 5 bases from V and 2 bases from J, with 12 bases between. The CDR3 length is 14 residues. Germline V gene sequence: CDR1 SGHVS, CDR2 FQNEAQ. CDR3 DNA: TGTGCCAGCAGCCCCGGCAAGGGAAACTATGGCTACACCTTC. Translation: CASSPGKGNYGYTF. The entire variable domain, with the rest obtained from reference TRBV7-8 and TRBJ1-2, is as follows: GAGVSQSPRYKVAKRGQDVALRCDPISGHVSLFWYQQALGQGPEFLTYFQNEAQLDKSGLPSDRFFAERPEGSVSTLKIQRTQQEDSAVYLCASSPGKGNYGYTFGSGTRLTVV.